The T cell receptor (beta chain) described here comes from a study of beta chain features in type 1 diabetes. Study-wide results and caveats: There was a moderate but significant shortening of TCRB CDR3s in all four CD4+ subsets of Type 1 diabetes patients.

CDR3 length equals 15 residues. Germline CDR1 SEHNR, CDR2 FQNEAQ (reference sequence). With V trimmed by 5 bases and J by 7 bases, 11 bases remained unmatched. On this clone itself: Its specificity is not known.

Since all of the isolated RNA was reverse transcribed, expressed TCRB transcripts were what got sequenced. Sequencing used immunoSEQ multiplex PCR; TCRdb keeps in-frame clones, though not all of them. The profile shows roughly 730,000 clones, around 15% of them singletons. The sequencing input was naive CD4+ T cells from blood. The chain employs TRBV7-9 and TRBJ2-1; the match to TRBD2 covers 7 bases. This clonotype was sampled from a man aged 18 to 29 with type 1 diabetes. In nucleotides, the CDR3 is TGTGCCAGCAGCCTTTGGACTAGTAAGCGGAATGAGCAGTTCTTC. Translating gives CASSLWTSKRNEQFF.